The 7 T cell receptor beta chains below were found in one sample sequenced in a study of regulatory T cells in long-lasting Graves disease. In building TCR beta libraries, iRepertoire HTBI primers were used together with Arm-PCR of CDR3 regions. TCRdb re-analysed the multiplex PCR reads in MiXCR, keeping a single row per CDR3 protein. The sample includes 400,000 to 600,000 distinct CDR3 sequences, roughly 21% of them seen just once. This sample's time point: persistent/refractory GD, antithyroid drugs over 5 years with positive TRAb. After RNA was extracted from PBMCs, the TCR library was made from it. This material consisted of peripheral blood mononuclear cells (PBMCs), taken when the disease was refractory, from a patient treated with antithyroid drugs. These receptors originate from a female donor with Graves disease.

The chain recombines TRBV11-2 with TRBJ2-7; 7 bases align to TRBD2. Germline CDR1 SGHAT, CDR2 FQNNGV. The V segment lost 4 bases and the J segment 0 bases; nucleotides outside the gene matches: 6. This CDR3 contains 15 residues. CDR3 DNA sequence: TGTGCCAGCAGCTACCTAGCGGTTCCCTCCTACGAGCAGTACTTC. As protein: CASSYLAVPSYEQYF.

The chain employs TRBV19 and TRBJ2-7, with TRBD1 identical over 7 bases. Germline CDR1 LNHDA, CDR2 SQIVND (reference sequence). CDR3 size: 14 residues. Trimming removed 3 bases from V and 2 bases from J; junction bases left unmatched: 4. The CDR3 DNA sequence: TGTGCCAGTAGTATCGGGACAGAACCCTACGAGCAGTACTTC. It yields the protein CASSIGTEPYEQYF.

Concerning this clonotype itself: The junction departs from the called germline gene at one end, perhaps through a read error. The J gene is TRBJ1-1, the V gene TRBV11-3; maybe TRBD1 (5 bases). The germline CDR1 and CDR2 sequences are SGHNT and YENEEA. The CDR3 loop spans 13 amino acids. The CDR3 DNA reads TGTGCCGGCAGCTTACTGAAGGGGACTGAAGCTTTCTTT. It translates to CAGSLLKGTEAFF.

The J gene is TRBJ2-7, the V gene TRBV12-3 or TRBV12-4; TRBD1 agrees at 7 bases. This CDR3 contains 14 residues. V was clipped by 6 bases and J by 5 bases; unmatched bases: 10. CDR3 protein: CASSSRTGSNEQYF. The CDR3 DNA is TGTGCCAGCAGCTCTCGGACAGGATCGAACGAGCAGTACTTC.

Points on this clonotype: A far larger clone is one nucleotide away, so this likely arose from a read error. The chain recombines TRBV11-3 with TRBJ2-7; D may match TRBD1 or TRBD2 (5 bases each). The CDR3 contains 16 residues. Germline assignment: CDR1 SGHNT and CDR2 YENEEA. In DNA form, the CDR3 reads TGTGCCAACAGCCCGGGGCCAGCCGACCCTCTCTACGAGCAGTACTTC. Translated: CANSPGPADPLYEQYF. The full variable domain, its missing parts supplied by reference TRBV11-3 and TRBJ2-7, is EAGVVQSPRYKIIEKKQPVAFWCNPISGHNTLYWYLQNLGQGPELLIRYENEEAVDDSQLPKDRFSAERLKGVDSTLKIQPAELGDSAVYLCANSPGPADPLYEQYFGPGTRLTVT.

This clonotype was recorded many times. The chain couples TRBV28 to TRBJ2-2; TRBD2 might be the D (6 bases). CDR1 and CDR2 from the germline V gene are MDHEN and SYDVKM. There are 15 residues in the CDR3. V shed 6 bases and J shed 0 bases, with 11 bases lying between them. The CDR3 bases are TGTGCCAGCAGGGGGAGGAGAACGAACACCGGGGAGCTGTTTTTT. Its protein is CASRGRRTNTGELFF.

The V and J genes are TRBV20-1 and TRBJ2-5; no clear D gene. Trimming stripped 5 bases from V and 4 bases from J, with 17 bases between. CDR3 length equals 14 residues. Germline CDR1 and CDR2: DFQATT and SNEGSKA (reference sequence). The DNA for the CDR3 is TGCAGTGCTCGTACGACTGTAGGAATAGAGACCCAGTACTTC. Translating it yields CSARTTVGIETQYF.